Sequencing of this T cell receptor beta chain was carried out in a study of shared clonotypes between healthy human individuals. Researchers partitioned CD4+ cells into CD45RA+ naive and CD45RA-negative memory subsets. Sequencing was performed with immunoSEQ multiplex PCR; in TCRdb, only in-frame clones are kept and a portion is missing. The sample contains about 1.1 million clones, 70% to 85% of which appear only once. Points on this clone: Antigen specificity is unknown.

Study results and caveats: Clonotypes shared by all four donors outscored non-shared clonotypes in generation probability. Estimated richness was generally greater in naive than memory subsets. Few donors restricted represented genetic and exposure-history diversity.

With 5 bases clipped from V and 6 bases from J, the junction kept 3 bases outside the gene matches. The length of the CDR3 is 13 residues. From germline, CDR1 is SGHAT and CDR2 FQDESV (reference sequence). J is TRBJ2-1 and V is TRBV11-1, with 8 bases matching TRBD1. Sample: memory CD4+ T cells from PBMCs. Subset specified: CD45RA-negative fraction. This clonotype originated in a man younger than 30 in good health. Some clones in this sample may be carry-over from other donors' samples. CDR3: CASSTGQGNEQFF. The CDR3 DNA reads TGTGCCAGCAGCACCGGACAGGGCAATGAGCAGTTCTTC. The full variable domain, completed using reference TRBV11-1 and TRBJ2-1, is EAEVAQSPRYKITEKSQAVAFWCDPISGHATLYWYRQILGQGPELLVQFQDESVVDDSQLPKDRFSAERLKGVDSTLKIQPAELGDSAMYLCASSTGQGNEQFFGPGTRLTVL.